This T cell receptor (beta chain) was observed in a study of T-cell memory formation after mild COVID-19. With V trimmed by 3 bases and J by 3 bases, 5 bases remained unmatched. The CDR3 loop spans 16 amino acids. Germline V gene sequence: CDR1 SEHNR, CDR2 FQNEAQ (reference sequence). Broader study findings: Some SARS-CoV-2-responding clones were already detected in memory before infection.

To note about this clonotype: Its antigen is currently unknown.

In TCRdb, the 5' RACE reads were re-called with MiXCR into one record per CDR3 protein. The sample includes 350,000 to 500,000 distinct CDR3 sequences, more than 20% of them seen just once. The sequencing input was PBMCs or a T cell subset sorted from them (not recorded which). V and J are TRBV7-9 and TRBJ1-3; 10 bases map to TRBD1. This clonotype originated in an adult woman who had mild COVID-19 (a few samples of this study predate the infection). Cell type and time point are not known. In DNA form, the CDR3 reads TGTGCCAGCAGCTTTCCGGGACAGGGGTATGGAAACACCATATATTTT. Translation: CASSFPGQGYGNTIYF.